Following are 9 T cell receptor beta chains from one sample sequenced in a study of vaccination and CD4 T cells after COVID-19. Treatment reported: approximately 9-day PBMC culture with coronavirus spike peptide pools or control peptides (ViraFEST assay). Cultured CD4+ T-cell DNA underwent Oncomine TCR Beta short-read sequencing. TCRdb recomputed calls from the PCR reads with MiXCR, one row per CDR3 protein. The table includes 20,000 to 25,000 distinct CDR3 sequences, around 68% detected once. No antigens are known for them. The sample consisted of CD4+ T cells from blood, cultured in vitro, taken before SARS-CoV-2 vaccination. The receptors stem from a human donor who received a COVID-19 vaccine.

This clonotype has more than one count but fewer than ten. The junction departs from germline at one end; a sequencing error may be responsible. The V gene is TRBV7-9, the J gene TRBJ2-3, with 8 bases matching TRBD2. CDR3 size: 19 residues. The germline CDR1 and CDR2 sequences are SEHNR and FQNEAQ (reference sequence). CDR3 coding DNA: TGTGCCAGCAGATTAGGGGTCAAAGACGGGGGGGCGAGTAAGGATACGCAGTATTTT. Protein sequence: CASRLGVKDGGASKDTQYF.

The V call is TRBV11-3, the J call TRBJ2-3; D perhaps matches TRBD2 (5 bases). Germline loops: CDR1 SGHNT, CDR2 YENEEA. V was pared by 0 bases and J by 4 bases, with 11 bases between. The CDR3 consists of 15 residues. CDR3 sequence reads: CASSLEPGWADTQYF. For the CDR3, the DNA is TGTGCCAGCAGCTTAGAGCCGGGATGGGCAGATACGCAGTATTTT.

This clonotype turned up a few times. This CDR3 reads CSARSSRVGYTF. For the CDR3, the DNA is TGCAGTGCTAGATCCTCGAGGGTTGGCTACACCTTC. This rearrangement joins TRBV20-1 to TRBJ1-2; D gene unclear. Trimming left V 2 bases short and J 7 bases short, with 11 bases between. CDR3 length: 12 amino acids. Germline V CDR1 and CDR2: DFQATT, SNEGSKA (reference sequence).

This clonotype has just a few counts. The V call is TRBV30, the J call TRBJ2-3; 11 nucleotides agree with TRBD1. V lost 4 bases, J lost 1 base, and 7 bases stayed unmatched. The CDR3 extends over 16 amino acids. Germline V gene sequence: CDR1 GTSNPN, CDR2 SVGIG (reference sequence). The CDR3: CAWTPGTGGRTDTQYF. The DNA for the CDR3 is TGTGCCTGGACCCCAGGGACAGGGGGACGCACAGATACGCAGTATTTT.

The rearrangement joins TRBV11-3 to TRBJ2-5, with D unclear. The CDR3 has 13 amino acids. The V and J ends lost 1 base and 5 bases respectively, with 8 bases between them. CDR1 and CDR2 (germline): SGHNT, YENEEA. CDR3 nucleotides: TGTGCCAGCAGCTTAGTTACCGATGAGACCCAGTACTTC. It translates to CASSLVTDETQYF.

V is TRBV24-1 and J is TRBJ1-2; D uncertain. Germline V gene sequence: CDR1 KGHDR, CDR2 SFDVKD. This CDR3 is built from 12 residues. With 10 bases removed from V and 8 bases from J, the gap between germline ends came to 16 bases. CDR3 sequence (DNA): TGTGCCACGGAAGGGCCCGAAGCGGGCTACACCTTC. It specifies CATEGPEAGYTF.

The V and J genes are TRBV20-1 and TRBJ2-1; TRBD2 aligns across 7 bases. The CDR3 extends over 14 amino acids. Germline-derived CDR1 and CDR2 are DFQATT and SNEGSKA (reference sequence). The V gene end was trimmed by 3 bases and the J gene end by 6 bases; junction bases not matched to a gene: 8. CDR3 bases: TGCAGTGCTAGTAAGACTAGCCTTGCCAATGAGCAGTTCTTC. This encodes CSASKTSLANEQFF.

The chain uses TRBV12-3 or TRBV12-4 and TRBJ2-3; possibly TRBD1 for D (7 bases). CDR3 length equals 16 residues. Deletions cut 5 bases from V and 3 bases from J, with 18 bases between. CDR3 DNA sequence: TGTGCCAGCAGTAGCAGACAGGGCGCGGGGACAGATACGCAGTATTTT. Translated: CASSSRQGAGTDTQYF.

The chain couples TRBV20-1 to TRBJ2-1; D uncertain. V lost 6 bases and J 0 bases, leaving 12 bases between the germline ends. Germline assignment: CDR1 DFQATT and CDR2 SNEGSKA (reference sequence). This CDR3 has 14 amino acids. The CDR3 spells CSARARSSYNEQFF. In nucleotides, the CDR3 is TGCAGTGCCCGGGCCAGAAGCTCCTACAATGAGCAGTTCTTC.